Only one count was recorded for the clone carrying this T cell receptor (beta chain). The antigen is not known. The V gene's germline CDR1 is MGHRA and CDR2 YSYEKL. The V gene lost 2 bases and the J gene lost 8 bases, with 10 bases spanning the gap. The CDR3 spans 13 residues. This specimen comes from a study of cytomegalovirus exposure and HLA in healthy donors. Study-level findings and limits: Among TCR beta chains, those listed as cytomegalovirus-associated numbered some 170. TCR clusters originating in the first cohort tended to co-occur in the 120 validation repertoires, according to a later analysis.

Libraries were prepared by immunoSEQ multiplex PCR; TCRdb keeps only in-frame clonotypes and omits some of them. The top ten hold approximately 0.96% of the sample, which has under 400,000 clones, roughly 87% seen once. The TCR originated in a man aged 30 to 39 in good health and CMV-seronegative. The sample consisted of PBMCs. This chain uses TRBV4-1 with TRBJ2-1; D gene uncertain. This chain's CDR3 is CASSQRVMDEQFF. In DNA, the CDR3 is TGCGCCAGCAGCCAAAGAGTAATGGATGAGCAGTTCTTC.